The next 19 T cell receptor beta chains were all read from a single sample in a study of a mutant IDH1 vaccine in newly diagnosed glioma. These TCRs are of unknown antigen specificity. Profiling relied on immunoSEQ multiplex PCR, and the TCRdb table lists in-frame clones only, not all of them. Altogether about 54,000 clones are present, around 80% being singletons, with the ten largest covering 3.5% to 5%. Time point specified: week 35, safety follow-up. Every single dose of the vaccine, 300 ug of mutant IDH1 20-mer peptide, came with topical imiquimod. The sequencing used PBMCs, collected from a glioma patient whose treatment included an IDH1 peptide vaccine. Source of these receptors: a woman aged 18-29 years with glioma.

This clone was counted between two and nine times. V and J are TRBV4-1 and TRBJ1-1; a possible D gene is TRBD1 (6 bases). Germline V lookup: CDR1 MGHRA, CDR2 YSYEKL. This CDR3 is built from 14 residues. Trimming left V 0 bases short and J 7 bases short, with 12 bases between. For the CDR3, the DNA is TGCGCCAGCAGCCAAGAACGAGGACAGATTGAAGCTTTCTTT. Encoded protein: CASSQERGQIEAFF.

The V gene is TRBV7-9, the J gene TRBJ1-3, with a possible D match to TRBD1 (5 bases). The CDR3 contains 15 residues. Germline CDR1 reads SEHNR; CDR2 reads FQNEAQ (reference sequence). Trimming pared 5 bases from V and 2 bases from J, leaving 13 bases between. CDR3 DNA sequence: TGTGCCAGCAGCCCACCCGGGACGGCTGGAAACACCATATATTTT. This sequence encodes CASSPPGTAGNTIYF.

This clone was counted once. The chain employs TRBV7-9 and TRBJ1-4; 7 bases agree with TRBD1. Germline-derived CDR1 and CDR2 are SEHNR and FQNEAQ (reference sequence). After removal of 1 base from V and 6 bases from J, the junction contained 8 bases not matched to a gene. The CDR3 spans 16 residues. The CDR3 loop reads CASSLGQGGSDEKLFF. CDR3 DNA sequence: TGTGCCAGCAGCTTAGGGCAGGGGGGCTCCGATGAAAAACTGTTTTTT.

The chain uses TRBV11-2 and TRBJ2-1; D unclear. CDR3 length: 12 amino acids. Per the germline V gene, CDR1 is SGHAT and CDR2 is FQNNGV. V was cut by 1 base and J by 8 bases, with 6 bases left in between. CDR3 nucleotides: TGTGCCAGCAGCTTAGGTTCAGATGAGCAGTTCTTC. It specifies CASSLGSDEQFF.

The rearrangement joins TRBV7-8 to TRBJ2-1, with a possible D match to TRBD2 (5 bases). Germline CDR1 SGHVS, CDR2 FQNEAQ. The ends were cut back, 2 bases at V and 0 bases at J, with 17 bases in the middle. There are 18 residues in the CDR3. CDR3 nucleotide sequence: TGTGCCAGCAGCTTAAGGGTATCGGGAAAGGGCTCCTACAATGAGCAGTTCTTC. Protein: CASSLRVSGKGSYNEQFF.

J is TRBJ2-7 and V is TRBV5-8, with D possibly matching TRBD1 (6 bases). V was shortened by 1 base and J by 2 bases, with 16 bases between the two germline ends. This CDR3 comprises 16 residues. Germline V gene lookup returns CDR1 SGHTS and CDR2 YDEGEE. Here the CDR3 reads CASSLYRQASAYEQYF. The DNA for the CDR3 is TGTGCCAGCAGCTTGTACCGACAGGCCAGCGCCTACGAGCAGTACTTC.

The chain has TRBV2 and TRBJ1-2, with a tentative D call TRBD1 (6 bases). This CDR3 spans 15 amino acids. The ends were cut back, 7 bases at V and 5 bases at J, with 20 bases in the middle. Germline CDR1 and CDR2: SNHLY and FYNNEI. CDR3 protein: CASKRPGRGIYGYTF. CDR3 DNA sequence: TGTGCCAGCAAGCGACCGGGCAGGGGAATTTATGGCTACACCTTC. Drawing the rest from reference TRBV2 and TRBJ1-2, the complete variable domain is EPEVTQTPSHQVTQMGQEVILRCVPISNHLYFYWYRQILGQKVEFLVSFYNNEISEKSEIFDDQFSVERPDGSNFTLKIRSTKLEDSAMYFCASKRPGRGIYGYTFGSGTRLTVV.

CDR3 DNA sequence: TGTGCCAGCAGCTCGACTAGCGGGGGGGCCCAGATCTACGAGCAGTACTTC. It codes for CASSSTSGGAQIYEQYF. The V call is TRBV7-9, the J call TRBJ2-7, with 14 bases aligning to TRBD2. The V gene's germline CDR1 is SEHNR and CDR2 FQNEAQ (reference sequence). J was trimmed by 3 bases and V by 4 bases; bases with no gene match: 8. CDR3 size: 17 residues. Full variable domain (remainder filled in from reference TRBV7-9 and TRBJ2-7): DTGVSQNPRHKITKRGQNVTFRCDPISEHNRLYWYRQTLGQGPEFLTYFQNEAQLEKSRLLSDRFSAERPKGSFSTLEIQRTEQGDSAMYLCASSSTSGGAQIYEQYFGPGTRLTVT.

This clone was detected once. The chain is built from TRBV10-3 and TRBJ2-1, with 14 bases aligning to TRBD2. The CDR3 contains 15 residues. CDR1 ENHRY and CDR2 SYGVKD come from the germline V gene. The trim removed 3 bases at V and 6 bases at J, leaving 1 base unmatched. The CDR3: CAISDGTSGGNEQFF. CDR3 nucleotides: TGTGCCATCAGTGATGGGACTAGCGGGGGCAATGAGCAGTTCTTC.

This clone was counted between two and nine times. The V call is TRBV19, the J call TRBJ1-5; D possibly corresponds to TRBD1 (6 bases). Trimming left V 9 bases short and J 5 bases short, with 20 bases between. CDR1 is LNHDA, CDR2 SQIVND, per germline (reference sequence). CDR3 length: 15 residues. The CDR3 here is CASKSRGASHQPQHF. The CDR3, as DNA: TGTGCCAGCAAGAGTAGGGGGGCCTCACATCAGCCCCAGCATTTT. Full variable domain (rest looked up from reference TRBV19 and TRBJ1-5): DGGITQSPKYLFRKEGQNVTLSCEQNLNHDAMYWYRQDPGQGLRLIYYSQIVNDFQKGDIAEGYSVSREKKESFPLTVTSAQKNPTAFYLCASKSRGASHQPQHFGDGTRLSIL.

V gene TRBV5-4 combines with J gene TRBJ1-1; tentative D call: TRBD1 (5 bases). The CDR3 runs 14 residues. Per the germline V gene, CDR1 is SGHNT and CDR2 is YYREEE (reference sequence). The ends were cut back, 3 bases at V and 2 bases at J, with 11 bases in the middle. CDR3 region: CASSSRGDNTEAFF. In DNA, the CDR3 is TGTGCCAGCAGCTCCCGGGGGGACAACACTGAAGCTTTCTTT.

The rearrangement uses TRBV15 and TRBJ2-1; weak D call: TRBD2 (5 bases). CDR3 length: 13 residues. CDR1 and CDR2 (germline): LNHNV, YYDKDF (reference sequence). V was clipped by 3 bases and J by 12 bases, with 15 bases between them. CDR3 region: CATSSGEGPGQFF. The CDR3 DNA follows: TGTGCCACCAGCAGTGGTGAGGGTCCGGGGCAGTTCTTC.

The chain's CDR3 is CASNLGRGIDNEQFF. Written as DNA, the CDR3 is TGTGCCAGCAACCTAGGTCGCGGGATCGACAATGAGCAGTTCTTC. The gene calls are TRBV7-9 and TRBJ2-1; possible D gene TRBD2, 6 bases. CDR1 is SEHNR and CDR2 is FQNEAQ in the germline V gene (reference sequence). CDR3 length: 15 amino acids. V lost 7 bases and J 5 bases, leaving 18 bases between the germline ends.

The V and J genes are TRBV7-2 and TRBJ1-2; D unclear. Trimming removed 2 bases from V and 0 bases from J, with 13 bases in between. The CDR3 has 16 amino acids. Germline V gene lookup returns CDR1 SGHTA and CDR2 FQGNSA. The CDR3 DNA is TGTGCCAGCAGCTTACTTACACCTCCGGCTAACTATGGCTACACCTTC. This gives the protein CASSLLTPPANYGYTF.

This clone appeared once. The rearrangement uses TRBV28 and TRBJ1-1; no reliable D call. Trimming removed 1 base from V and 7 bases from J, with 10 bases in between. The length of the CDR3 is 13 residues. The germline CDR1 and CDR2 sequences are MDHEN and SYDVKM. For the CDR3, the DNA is TGTGCCAGCAGTTTATCGATTACGGGTGAAGCTTTCTTT. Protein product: CASSLSITGEAFF.

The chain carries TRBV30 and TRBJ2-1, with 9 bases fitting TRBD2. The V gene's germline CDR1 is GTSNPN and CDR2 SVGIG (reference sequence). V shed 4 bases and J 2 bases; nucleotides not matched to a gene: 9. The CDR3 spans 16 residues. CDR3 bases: TGTGCCTGGAACAGGGGAGCGGGAGGTGCCTACAATGAGCAGTTCTTC. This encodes CAWNRGAGGAYNEQFF.

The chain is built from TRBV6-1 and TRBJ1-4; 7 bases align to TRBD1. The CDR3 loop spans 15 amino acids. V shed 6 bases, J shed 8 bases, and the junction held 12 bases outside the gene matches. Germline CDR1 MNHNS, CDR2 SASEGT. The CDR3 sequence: CASRPRQGEVEKLFF. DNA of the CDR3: TGTGCCAGCAGACCCAGACAGGGAGAGGTAGAAAAACTGTTTTTT.

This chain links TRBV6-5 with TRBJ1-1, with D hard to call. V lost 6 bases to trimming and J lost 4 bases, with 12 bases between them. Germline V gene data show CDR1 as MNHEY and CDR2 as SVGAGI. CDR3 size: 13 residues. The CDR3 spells CASREGWSTEAFF. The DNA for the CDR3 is TGTGCCAGCAGGGAGGGCTGGAGCACTGAAGCTTTCTTT.

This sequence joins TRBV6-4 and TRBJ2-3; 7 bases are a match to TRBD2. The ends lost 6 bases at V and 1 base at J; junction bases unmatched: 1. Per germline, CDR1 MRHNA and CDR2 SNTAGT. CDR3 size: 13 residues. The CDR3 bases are TGTGCCAGCAGGGCGGGAGGCACAGATACGCAGTATTTT. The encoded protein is CASRAGGTDTQYF.